These 5 T cell receptor beta chains came from one sample sequenced in a study of identical twins. Via MiXCR, TCRdb re-called the 5' RACE reads, giving one row per CDR3 protein. Among about 260,000 distinct CDR3 sequences, 5.5% to 7% were seen once, and the ten largest hold more than 3%. This same sample was also taken into another study, of yellow fever vaccine responses in identical twins.

Sequenced input: memory (CD45RO+) T cells sorted from blood. The receptors were sampled from a woman between 18 and 29 years old in good health.

The rearrangement links TRBV27 to TRBJ2-2; D is perhaps TRBD2 (5 bases). V was clipped by 1 base and J by 7 bases, with 13 bases between them. Germline lookup yields CDR1 MNHEY and CDR2 SMNVEV (reference sequence). This CDR3 has 15 residues. The CDR3 region has the DNA TGTGCCAGCAGTTTATTCCGGGTAGGAGGCGGGGAGCTGTTTTTT. Protein product: CASSLFRVGGGELFF.

This clonotype was observed many times. The chain couples TRBV29-1 to TRBJ2-1, with 10 bases matching TRBD2. CDR1 is SQVTM, CDR2 ANQGSEA, per germline. The CDR3 loop spans 17 amino acids. Trimming took 5 bases from V and 4 from J; bases not matched to a gene: 14. The CDR3 coding sequence is TGCAGCGTTCAAGCGGGAGGGCCTGGGGGTAGGTACAATGAGCAGTTCTTC. Translation gives CSVQAGGPGGRYNEQFF.

DNA for the CDR3: TGTGCCACCAGTGACGTTCGAGGAGGGGTGGGCGAGACCCAGTACTTC. It is translated as CATSDVRGGVGETQYF. The chain is built from TRBV24-1 and TRBJ2-5, with D maybe TRBD2 (6 bases). This CDR3 has 16 amino acids. In germline, CDR1 is KGHDR, CDR2 SFDVKD. The V end was cut by 4 bases, the J end by 5 bases, with 19 bases between.

This clonotype was counted a few times. The CDR3 is CSAKLAGTTYEQYF. CDR3 coding DNA: TGCAGTGCAAAACTAGCGGGAACTACCTACGAGCAGTACTTC. The J gene is TRBJ2-7, the V gene TRBV20-1, with TRBD2 matching over 10 bases. This CDR3 has 14 amino acids. Per germline, CDR1 DFQATT and CDR2 SNEGSKA (reference sequence). V gave up 6 bases and J gave up 2 bases; unmatched junction bases: 7.

This clonotype was observed at least ten times. The chain has TRBV4-1 and TRBJ2-1, with D unclear. Trimming pared 4 bases from V and 4 bases from J, leaving 17 bases between. In germline, CDR1 is MGHRA, CDR2 YSYEKL. The CDR3 has 16 residues. Here the CDR3 DNA reads TGCGCCAGCAGCCTTCACTTCGACCGTCTATACAATGAGCAGTTCTTC. Its protein product is CASSLHFDRLYNEQFF.